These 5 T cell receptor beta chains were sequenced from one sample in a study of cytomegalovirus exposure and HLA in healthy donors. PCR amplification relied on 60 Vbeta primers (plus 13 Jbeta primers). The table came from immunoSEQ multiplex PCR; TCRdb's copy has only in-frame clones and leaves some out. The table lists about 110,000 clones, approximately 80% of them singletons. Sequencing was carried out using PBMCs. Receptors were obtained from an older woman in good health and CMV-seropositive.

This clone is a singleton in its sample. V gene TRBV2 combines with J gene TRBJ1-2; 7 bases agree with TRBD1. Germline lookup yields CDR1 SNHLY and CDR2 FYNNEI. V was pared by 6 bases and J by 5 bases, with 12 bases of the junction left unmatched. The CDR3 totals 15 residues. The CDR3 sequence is CASRYYRGETYGYTF. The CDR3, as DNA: TGTGCCAGCAGGTACTACAGGGGCGAAACTTATGGCTACACCTTC. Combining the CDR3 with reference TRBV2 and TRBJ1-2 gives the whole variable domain EPEVTQTPSHQVTQMGQEVILRCVPISNHLYFYWYRQILGQKVEFLVSFYNNEISEKSEIFDDQFSVERPDGSNFTLKIRSTKLEDSAMYFCASRYYRGETYGYTFGSGTRLTVV.

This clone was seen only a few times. CDR3 residues: CASRLLQGETYEQYF. In nucleotides, the CDR3 is TGTGCCAGCAGACTATTACAGGGGGAGACCTACGAGCAGTACTTC. The chain has TRBV7-9 and TRBJ2-7, with 8 positions matching TRBD1. The V and J ends lost 6 bases and 2 bases, in that order; junction bases with no gene match: 9. Germline V gene lookup returns CDR1 SEHNR and CDR2 FQNEAQ (reference sequence). The CDR3 contains 15 residues.

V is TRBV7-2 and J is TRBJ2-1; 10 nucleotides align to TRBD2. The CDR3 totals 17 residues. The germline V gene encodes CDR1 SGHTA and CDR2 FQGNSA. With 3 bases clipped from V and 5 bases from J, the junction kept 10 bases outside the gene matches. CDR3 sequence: CASSLDSSGRRDNEQFF. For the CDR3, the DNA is TGTGCCAGCAGCTTGGATTCTAGCGGGAGAAGGGACAATGAGCAGTTCTTC. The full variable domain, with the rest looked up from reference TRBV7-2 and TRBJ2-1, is GAGVSQSPSNKVTEKGKDVELRCDPISGHTALYWYRQSLGQGLEFLIYFQGNSAPDKSGLPSDRFSAERTGGSVSTLTIQRTQQEDSAVYLCASSLDSSGRRDNEQFFGPGTRLTVL.

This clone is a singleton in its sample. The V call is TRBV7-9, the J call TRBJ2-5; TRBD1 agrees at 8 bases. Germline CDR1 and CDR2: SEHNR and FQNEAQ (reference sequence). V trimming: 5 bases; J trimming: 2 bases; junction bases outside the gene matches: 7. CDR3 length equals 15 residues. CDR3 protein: CASSGQGNWQETQYF. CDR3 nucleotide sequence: TGTGCCAGCAGCGGACAGGGAAACTGGCAAGAGACCCAGTACTTC.

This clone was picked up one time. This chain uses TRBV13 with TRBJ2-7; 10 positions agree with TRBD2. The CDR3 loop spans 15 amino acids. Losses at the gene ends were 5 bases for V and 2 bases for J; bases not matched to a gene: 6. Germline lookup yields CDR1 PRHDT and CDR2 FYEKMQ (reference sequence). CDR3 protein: CASSESSGRTYEQYF. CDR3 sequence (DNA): TGTGCCAGCAGCGAATCTAGCGGGAGAACCTACGAGCAGTACTTC.